The T cell receptor (beta chain) described here comes from a study of shared clonotypes between healthy human individuals. The CDR3 is 14 amino acids. Trimming took 4 bases from V and 6 from J, leaving 10 bases between them. Per germline, CDR1 MNHNS and CDR2 SASEGT. Assay used: immunoSEQ multiplex PCR; TCRdb lists only in-frame clones, some missing. The sample comprises more than 1,200,000 clones, just under 99% of which are singletons, and 0.36% rests with the top ten. Source material: naive CD4+ T cells sorted from blood. As to subset: CD45RA+ positively selected. V gene TRBV6-1 combines with J gene TRBJ2-6, with D perhaps being TRBD1 or TRBD2 (5 bases each). This TCR derives from a man aged 25 to 45 in good health. The DNA of the CDR3 is TGTGCCAGCAGTGGAGGGACGTCGGCCAACGTCCTGACTTTC. Translated, it gives CASSGGTSANVLTF.